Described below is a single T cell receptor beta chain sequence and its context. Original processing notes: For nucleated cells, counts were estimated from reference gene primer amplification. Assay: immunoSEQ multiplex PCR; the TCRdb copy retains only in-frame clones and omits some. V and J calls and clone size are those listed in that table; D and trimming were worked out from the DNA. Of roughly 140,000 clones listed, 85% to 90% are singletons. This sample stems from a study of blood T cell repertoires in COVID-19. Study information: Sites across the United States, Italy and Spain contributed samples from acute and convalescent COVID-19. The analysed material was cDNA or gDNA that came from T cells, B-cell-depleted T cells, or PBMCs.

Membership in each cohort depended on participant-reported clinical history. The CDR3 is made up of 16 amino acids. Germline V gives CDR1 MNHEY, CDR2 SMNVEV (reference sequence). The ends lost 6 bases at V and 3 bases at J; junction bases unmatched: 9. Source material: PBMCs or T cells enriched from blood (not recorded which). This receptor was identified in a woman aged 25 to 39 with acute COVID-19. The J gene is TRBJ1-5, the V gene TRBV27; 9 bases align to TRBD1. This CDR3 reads CASRPQGALSNQPQHF. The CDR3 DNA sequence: TGTGCCAGCAGACCACAGGGGGCCTTATCCAATCAGCCCCAGCATTTT.